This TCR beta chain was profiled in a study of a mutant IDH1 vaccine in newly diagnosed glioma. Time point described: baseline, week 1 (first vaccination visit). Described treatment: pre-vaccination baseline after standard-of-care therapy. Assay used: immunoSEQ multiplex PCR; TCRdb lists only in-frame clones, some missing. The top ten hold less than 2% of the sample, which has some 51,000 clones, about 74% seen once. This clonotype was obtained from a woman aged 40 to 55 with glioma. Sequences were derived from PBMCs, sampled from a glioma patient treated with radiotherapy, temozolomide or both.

The CDR3 loop reads CASRNRGTGELFF. The DNA for the CDR3 is TGTGCCAGCCGTAACCGAGGCACCGGGGAGCTGTTTTTT. This chain links TRBV9 with TRBJ2-2; D uncertain. Germline-derived CDR1 and CDR2 are SGDLS and YYNGEE. The CDR3 consists of 13 residues. The V and J ends lost 7 bases and 4 bases respectively, with 11 bases between them.